This paragraph covers one T cell receptor (beta chain) sequence. The data were taken from a study of blood T cell repertoires in COVID-19. The germline gives CDR1 SGDLS, CDR2 YYNGEE. Unmatched junction bases numbered 13, after V lost 3 bases and J lost 6 bases. This CDR3 is built from 19 residues. Only in-frame clones appear in the TCRdb table, and some are missing; sequencing was by immunoSEQ multiplex PCR. The sample consists of about 140,000 clones, around 80% of them appearing once. The chain joins TRBV9 to TRBJ2-4, with 15 positions matching TRBD2. The source material was peripheral blood. This clonotype was sampled from an elderly woman in a cohort sampled during active or convalescent COVID-19. The CDR3 nucleotides read TGTGCCAGCAGCGACCCGAGGACTAGCGGGGGGGCCGTTGGAAACATTCAGTACTTC. Its protein is CASSDPRTSGGAVGNIQYF.